This T cell receptor (beta chain) was retrieved from a study of cytomegalovirus exposure and HLA in healthy donors. The CDR3 has 17 amino acids. Germline CDR1 and CDR2: SEHNR and FQNEAQ (reference sequence). The germline V and J ends were trimmed by 4 bases and 0 bases, with 18 bases remaining between them. This clone was seen a few times. Its antigen is unknown. Overall study results and limits: Common viral pathogens were later found to be apparently linked to several of the most significant clusters.

Healthy bone marrow donors formed the donor group. A multiplex PCR was run with 60 Vbeta primers and 13 Jbeta primers. The protocol was immunoSEQ multiplex PCR, while the TCRdb copy is restricted to in-frame clones and leaves out a portion. The sample consists of about 160,000 clones, about 80% of them appearing once. The sequence derives from a woman in her forties in good health and CMV-seronegative. Specimen: PBMCs. The V and J genes are TRBV7-9 and TRBJ1-1; D gene ambiguous. The CDR3 loop is CASSSIDTFYLNTEAFF. CDR3 in DNA: TGTGCCAGCAGCTCCATCGACACCTTCTATTTGAACACTGAAGCTTTCTTT.